These 20 T cell receptor beta chains were sequenced from one sample in a study of PD-1 blockade in classical Hodgkin lymphoma. Sequenced by immunoSEQ multiplex PCR; TCRdb stores in-frame clones only, minus some. The sample carries some 58,000 clones, 91% recorded once. Time point meaning: cycle 4 day 1 (C4D1), after more than 5 weeks of nivolumab. Patients all relapsed after autologous stem cell transplantation, and there was variation in brentuximab vedotin exposure. The sequencing used peripheral blood mononuclear cells (PBMCs), collected before the fourth cycle of nivolumab. The receptors were gathered from a human donor with classical Hodgkin lymphoma.

The V and J genes are TRBV5-6 and TRBJ1-1, with TRBD1 matching 9 bases. The CDR3 runs to 19 residues. The V gene end was trimmed by 2 bases and the J gene end by 0 bases; junction bases not matched to a gene: 14. Germline assignment: CDR1 SGHDT and CDR2 YYEEEE. The CDR3 sequence: CASSFEVWDRVLMNTEAFF. CDR3 DNA: TGTGCCAGCAGCTTTGAGGTGTGGGACAGGGTGTTGATGAACACTGAAGCTTTCTTT.

The chain links TRBV2 to TRBJ1-2, with D possibly TRBD1 on 6 matching bases. The V and J ends lost 2 bases and 8 bases respectively, with 12 bases between them. Germline assignment: CDR1 SNHLY and CDR2 FYNNEI. The length of the CDR3 is 13 residues. The CDR3 loop reads CASSETGWGGYTF. CDR3 bases: TGTGCCAGCAGTGAAACAGGGTGGGGAGGCTACACCTTC. The full variable domain, completed using reference TRBV2 and TRBJ1-2, is EPEVTQTPSHQVTQMGQEVILRCVPISNHLYFYWYRQILGQKVEFLVSFYNNEISEKSEIFDDQFSVERPDGSNFTLKIRSTKLEDSAMYFCASSETGWGGYTFGSGTRLTVV.

The sample holds a few counts of this clone. The gene calls are TRBV6-4 and TRBJ2-3; a weak D match, TRBD2 (5 bases). This CDR3 is built from 13 residues. Germline V gives CDR1 MRHNA, CDR2 SNTAGT. V lost 4 bases to trimming and J lost 1 base, with 6 bases between them. The CDR3 nucleotides read TGTGCCAGCAGTGCCGGGGGCACAGATACGCAGTATTTT. It yields the protein CASSAGGTDTQYF.

This clone has just one count. No conserved phenylalanine or tryptophan ends this CDR3, so it is likely a read error. The chain joins TRBV5-1 to TRBJ1-2; TRBD1 agrees at 8 bases. Germline V gene lookup returns CDR1 SGHRS and CDR2 YFSETQ. This CDR3 has 14 amino acids. Trimming took 5 bases from V and 8 from J; bases not matched to a gene: 11. The CDR3 nucleotides read TGCGCCAGCAGAGGGCCGGGACAGGAGGGCGGCTACACCCTC. This codes for CASRGPGQEGGYTL.

The DNA of the CDR3 is TGTGCCAGCAGCTTAAGACAGGGGCCCGGGGAGCTGTTTTTT. This sequence encodes CASSLRQGPGELFF. The chain has TRBV5-6 and TRBJ2-2; 8 bases agree with TRBD1. The CDR3 is 14 residues long. Germline V gives CDR1 SGHDT, CDR2 YYEEEE. Losses at the gene ends were 2 bases for V and 6 bases for J; bases not matched to a gene: 3.

The rearrangement links TRBV5-1 to TRBJ1-5; unclear D gene. This CDR3 is 18 amino acids long. The V gene's germline CDR1 is SGHRS and CDR2 YFSETQ. Trimming removed 4 bases from V and 0 bases from J, with 20 bases in between. CDR3 region: CASSLDPPTPYSNQPQHF. The CDR3 bases are TGCGCCAGCAGCCTTGACCCACCAACACCATATAGCAATCAGCCCCAGCATTTT.

This clone was picked up one time. This chain links TRBV6-6 with TRBJ1-6; D call uncertain. The CDR3 runs 15 residues. The germline gives CDR1 MNHNY, CDR2 SVGAGI (reference sequence). V was pared by 1 base and J by 2 bases, with 6 bases between. CDR3 DNA sequence: TGTGCCAGCAGTTACTTAACAGCCTATAATTCACCCCTCCACTTT. It yields the protein CASSYLTAYNSPLHF.

V and J are TRBV13 and TRBJ2-2, with D uncertain. This CDR3 contains 19 residues. Germline CDR1 PRHDT, CDR2 FYEKMQ (reference sequence). The V end was cut by 5 bases, the J end by 3 bases, with 25 bases between. DNA for the CDR3: TGTGCCAGCAGCCCCGAGAGCCTGATGACACCGGGTGACACCGGGGAGCTGTTTTTT. Its protein product is CASSPESLMTPGDTGELFF.

The chain carries TRBV9 and TRBJ2-3; D is unresolved. The CDR3 has 12 amino acids. The germline V and J ends were trimmed by 3 bases and 4 bases, with 6 bases remaining between them. Germline assignment: CDR1 SGDLS and CDR2 YYNGEE. The CDR3 spells CASSGESDTQYF. The CDR3 bases are TGTGCCAGCAGCGGCGAATCAGATACGCAGTATTTT.

The chain combines TRBV6-5 with TRBJ2-1; 7 nucleotides line up with TRBD1. The V gene end was trimmed by 7 bases and the J gene end by 7 bases; junction bases not matched to a gene: 10. The V gene's germline CDR1 is MNHEY and CDR2 SVGAGI. This CDR3 has 14 amino acids. CDR3: CASTKTGSVNEQFF. DNA of the CDR3: TGTGCCAGCACTAAGACAGGGTCCGTAAATGAGCAGTTCTTC.

This chain's CDR3 is CASSPGTGGRIQYF. In DNA, the CDR3 is TGCGCCAGCAGCCCCGGGACAGGGGGCCGCATTCAGTACTTC. The chain combines TRBV5-1 with TRBJ2-4, with 12 bases aligning to TRBD1. The germline V gene encodes CDR1 SGHRS and CDR2 YFSETQ. V trimming: 4 bases; J trimming: 9 bases; junction bases outside the gene matches: 5. The CDR3 spans 14 residues.

The V and J genes are TRBV7-9 and TRBJ1-1; 10 bases fit TRBD1. The V and J ends lost 2 bases and 6 bases, in that order; junction bases with no gene match: 6. Germline V lookup: CDR1 SEHNR, CDR2 FQNEAQ (reference sequence). This CDR3 has 15 amino acids. In DNA form, the CDR3 reads TGTGCCAGCAGCTTATGGACAGGGGGTTCGGCTGAAGCTTTCTTT. It codes for CASSLWTGGSAEAFF.

The V and J genes are TRBV6-1 and TRBJ1-2; TRBD1 aligns across 7 bases. This CDR3 spans 13 amino acids. Germline trimming cut 6 bases from V and 6 bases from J; bases unmatched to any gene: 7. Germline lookup yields CDR1 MNHNS and CDR2 SASEGT. Here the CDR3 DNA reads TGTGCCAGCAGGGGGACAGAGGGCCATGGCTACACCTTC. Amino acids: CASRGTEGHGYTF.

On this clone itself: The junction does not match germline at one end; this may be a read error. V gene TRBV11-2 combines with J gene TRBJ1-1, with D uncertain. The V gene's germline CDR1 is SGHAT and CDR2 FQNNGV. The CDR3 length is 10 residues. The CDR3 DNA reads TGTGCCAGCACCTTAGGGGAAGCTTTCTTT. Amino acids: CASTLGEAFF.

The chain employs TRBV6-5 and TRBJ2-4; D may be TRBD1 (6 bases). CDR1 MNHEY and CDR2 SVGAGI come from the germline V gene. The CDR3 contains 14 residues. The ends were cut back, 5 bases at V and 3 bases at J, with 11 bases in the middle. CDR3 nucleotides: TGTGCCAGCAGTCCCGGGACACTCAAAAACATTCAGTACTTC. Translated, it gives CASSPGTLKNIQYF.

The CDR3, as DNA: TGTGCCAGCAGTTATCAGGGAGATGGTAGTTCACCCCTCCACTTT. It is translated as CASSYQGDGSSPLHF. The chain combines TRBV27 with TRBJ1-6; D is perhaps TRBD1 (5 bases). Trimming pared 4 bases from V and 9 bases from J, leaving 16 bases between. The germline V gene has CDR1 MNHEY and CDR2 SMNVEV (reference sequence). The CDR3 has 15 residues.

CDR3 nucleotides: TGTGCCAGCTCACCCGTGACAGGGACGGCGGAGACCCAGTACTTC. This sequence encodes CASSPVTGTAETQYF. This chain connects TRBV18 to TRBJ2-5; 7 bases map to TRBD1. This CDR3 is built from 15 residues. V gave up 3 bases and J gave up 5 bases; unmatched junction bases: 9. The germline V gene encodes CDR1 KGHSH and CDR2 LQKENI.

V gene TRBV6-1 combines with J gene TRBJ1-2; D uncertain. V lost 0 bases and J 3 bases, leaving 2 bases between the germline ends. CDR1 and CDR2 (germline): MNHNS, SASEGT. CDR3 size: 12 residues. CDR3 residues: CASSEAYYGYTF. DNA for the CDR3: TGTGCCAGCAGTGAAGCCTACTATGGCTACACCTTC.

The sample holds a few counts of this clone. The CDR3 sequence: CASSTRGGEVEQYF. The CDR3 DNA is TGTGCCAGCAGTACCCGGGGGGGTGAGGTCGAGCAGTACTTC. The chain has TRBV13 and TRBJ2-7, with TRBD2 matching over 8 bases. The CDR3 has 14 amino acids. Germline lookup yields CDR1 PRHDT and CDR2 FYEKMQ (reference sequence). V dropped 6 bases and J dropped 6; count of bases not matched to a gene: 10. Variable domain in full (rest from reference TRBV13 and TRBJ2-7): AAGVIQSPRHLIKEKRETATLKCYPIPRHDTVYWYQQGPGQDPQFLISFYEKMQSDKGSIPDRFSAQQFSDYHSELNMSSLELGDSALYFCASSTRGGEVEQYFGPGTRLTVT.

V is TRBV19 and J is TRBJ1-2; D is possibly TRBD1 (5 bases). This CDR3 region has 15 residues. From germline, CDR1 is LNHDA and CDR2 SQIVND (reference sequence). V was trimmed by 3 bases and J by 3 bases, leaving 14 bases between them. CDR3: CASSMGGQGHYGYTF. The CDR3 DNA follows: TGTGCCAGTAGTATGGGAGGCCAGGGTCACTATGGCTACACCTTC.